One and the same sample provided the 24 T cell receptor beta chains below, sequenced in a study of cytomegalovirus exposure and HLA in healthy donors. Data came from immunoSEQ multiplex PCR; TCRdb stores just in-frame clones and leaves some out. Here the sample spans about 49,000 clones, roughly 92% being singletons. Sequenced sample: PBMCs. The receptors here all came from a man aged 18 to 29 in good health and CMV-seronegative.

The rearrangement links TRBV28 to TRBJ1-1, with TRBD1 matching 9 bases. With 5 bases clipped from V and 1 base from J, the junction kept 8 bases outside the gene matches. The CDR3 is made up of 16 amino acids. From germline, CDR1 is MDHEN and CDR2 SYDVKM. CDR3 loop: CASSNPGQGKNTEAFF. The CDR3 DNA reads as TGTGCCAGCAGTAACCCCGGACAGGGGAAGAACACTGAAGCTTTCTTT. Filled out from reference TRBV28 and TRBJ1-1, the complete variable domain reads DVKVTQSSRYLVKRTGEKVFLECVQDMDHENMFWYRQDPGLGLRLIYFSYDVKMKEKGDIPEGYSVSREKKERFSLILESASTNQTSMYLCASSNPGQGKNTEAFFGQGTRLTVV.

This chain's CDR3 is CASSLTRALAGVNEQFF. The CDR3 region has the DNA TGTGCCAGCAGCTTAACGAGGGCACTAGCGGGAGTCAATGAGCAGTTCTTC. The V gene is TRBV7-3, the J gene TRBJ2-1; the match to TRBD2 covers 11 bases. This CDR3 spans 17 amino acids. In germline, CDR1 is SGHTA, CDR2 FQGTGA. V gave up 0 bases and J gave up 6 bases; unmatched junction bases: 7.

J is TRBJ2-1 and V is TRBV11-2; the D gene is possibly TRBD2 (5 bases). The CDR3 contains 17 residues. Germline CDR1 is SGHAT and CDR2 is FQNNGV. Trimming removed 5 bases from V and 0 bases from J, with 17 bases in between. CDR3 sequence reads: CASSPPKAESSYNEQFF. Written as DNA, the CDR3 is TGTGCCAGCAGCCCACCGAAAGCGGAAAGCTCCTACAATGAGCAGTTCTTC.

The V and J genes are TRBV6-5 and TRBJ1-4, with D perhaps TRBD1 (5 bases). Germline values: CDR1 MNHEY, CDR2 SVGAGI. The V gene lost 0 bases and the J gene lost 13 bases, with 12 bases spanning the gap. The CDR3 sequence is 13 residues long. CDR3 residues: CASSYSSGKGLFF. DNA for the CDR3: TGTGCCAGCAGTTACTCGTCAGGGAAAGGACTGTTTTTT.

V and J are TRBV18 and TRBJ2-7; possibly TRBD2 for D (6 bases). CDR1 is KGHSH, CDR2 LQKENI, per germline. The CDR3 spans 13 residues. Between the trimmed V and J ends, which lost 0 bases and 7 bases, there was a span of 10 bases. DNA for the CDR3: TGTGCCAGCTCACCACCATCGGGGAGGGAGCAGTACTTC. Its translation is CASSPPSGREQYF.

V is TRBV14 and J is TRBJ1-4; D unresolved. Trimming cost V 0 bases and J 8 bases, with 13 bases left between them. The CDR3 loop spans 15 amino acids. Germline assignment: CDR1 SGHDN and CDR2 FVKESK. The CDR3 DNA reads TGTGCCAGCAGCCAAGATACCCAGCGGTACGAAAAACTGTTTTTT. This encodes CASSQDTQRYEKLFF.

The rearrangement links TRBV30 to TRBJ2-7; 8 positions agree with TRBD1. This CDR3 comprises 12 residues. CDR1 and CDR2 from the germline V gene are GTSNPN and SVGIG (reference sequence). The CDR3 coding sequence is TGTGCTTCGAGACAGGGGCCCTACGAGCAGTACTTC. It codes for CASRQGPYEQYF.

This chain links TRBV5-1 with TRBJ2-7; 14 positions match TRBD2. V lost 3 bases, J lost 1 base, and 0 bases stayed unmatched. CDR1 and CDR2 from the germline V gene are SGHRS and YFSETQ. This CDR3 comprises 15 residues. CDR3 nucleotide sequence: TGCGCCAGCAGCTGGACTAGCGGGAGGTCCTACGAGCAGTACTTC. Protein sequence: CASSWTSGRSYEQYF.

The V and J genes are TRBV23-1 and TRBJ2-7; 12 nucleotides match TRBD1. TRBV23-1 is labeled an ORF, and its function is uncertain. The CDR3 spans 17 residues. The ends lost 6 bases at V and 1 base at J; junction bases unmatched: 10. The CDR3, as DNA: TGCGCCAGCAGACCGGGACAGGGGGCGTTCGAGTCCTACGAGCAGTACTTC. Translated: CASRPGQGAFESYEQYF.

This clone was recorded only once. The chain joins TRBV7-9 to TRBJ2-7; possible D gene TRBD1, 5 bases. The V and J ends lost 4 bases and 5 bases respectively, with 15 bases between them. This CDR3 is built from 14 residues. Germline values: CDR1 SEHNR, CDR2 FQNEAQ (reference sequence). DNA for the CDR3: TGTGCCAGCAGCTACCCCATGGACAATAACGAGCAGTACTTC. Translated: CASSYPMDNNEQYF. Drawing the rest from reference TRBV7-9 and TRBJ2-7, the complete variable domain is DTGVSQNPRHKITKRGQNVTFRCDPISEHNRLYWYRQTLGQGPEFLTYFQNEAQLEKSRLLSDRFSAERPKGSFSTLEIQRTEQGDSAMYLCASSYPMDNNEQYFGPGTRLTVT.

The chain links TRBV11-2 to TRBJ2-7, with 7 positions matching TRBD2. Per the germline V gene, CDR1 is SGHAT and CDR2 is FQNNGV. J lost 5 bases, V lost 2 bases, and 6 bases had no gene match. The CDR3 sequence is 14 residues long. CDR3 bases: TGTGCCAGCAGCTTACGGGGGGTGGTAAACGAGCAGTACTTC. Protein product: CASSLRGVVNEQYF.

Written as DNA, the CDR3 is TGTGCCAGCAGCTTGGGCGGGAGCGGTTACAATGAGCAGTTCTTC. Translating it yields CASSLGGSGYNEQFF. This rearrangement joins TRBV7-7 to TRBJ2-1, with TRBD2 matching 7 bases. Germline trimming cut 3 bases from V and 4 bases from J; bases unmatched to any gene: 6. Per germline, CDR1 SSHAT and CDR2 FNYEAQ (reference sequence). This CDR3 spans 15 amino acids.

The chain recombines TRBV28 with TRBJ2-1, with 9 bases aligning to TRBD2. The CDR3 runs to 16 residues. V shed 1 base and J 6 bases; nucleotides not matched to a gene: 7. The V gene's germline CDR1 is MDHEN and CDR2 SYDVKM. CDR3 sequence: CASSLFGGRAANEQFF. The CDR3 region has the DNA TGTGCCAGCAGTTTATTTGGCGGGAGGGCCGCCAATGAGCAGTTCTTC.

The rearrangement joins TRBV10-3 to TRBJ2-2; D is perhaps TRBD2 (5 bases). The CDR3 length is 13 residues. Trimming pared 5 bases from V and 4 bases from J, leaving 8 bases between. The germline V gene encodes CDR1 ENHRY and CDR2 SYGVKD. CDR3 DNA: TGTGCCATCAGTAAGGGAGTCACCGGGGAGCTGTTTTTT. Its translation is CAISKGVTGELFF.

The chain combines TRBV5-1 with TRBJ1-1; 10 nucleotides line up with TRBD1. CDR3 size: 16 residues. After removal of 1 base from V and 2 bases from J, the junction contained 5 bases not matched to a gene. CDR1 and CDR2 from the germline V gene are SGHRS and YFSETQ. The chain's CDR3 is CASSLPTGGGNTEAFF. For the CDR3, the DNA is TGCGCCAGCAGCTTGCCGACAGGGGGCGGAAACACTGAAGCTTTCTTT.

This clone occurred a few times. J is TRBJ2-1 and V is TRBV10-1, with 7 bases that match TRBD2. The J segment lost 9 bases and the V segment lost 4 bases, leaving 9 bases of the junction unmatched. The germline V gene encodes CDR1 WNHNN and CDR2 SYGVQD (reference sequence). The CDR3 covers 14 residues. CDR3 region: CASSGRGSASEQFF. Written as DNA, the CDR3 is TGCGCCAGCAGTGGTCGCGGGAGTGCGTCTGAGCAGTTCTTC.

This clone has only one observation. The chain combines TRBV28 with TRBJ1-4; the match to TRBD1 covers 9 bases. Trimming cost V 5 bases and J 1 base; bases outside gene matches: 11. The length of the CDR3 is 18 residues. Germline CDR1 MDHEN, CDR2 SYDVKM. CDR3 bases: TGTGCCAGCAGTCTATCCCCGGGACAGGGTATAACTAATGAAAAACTGTTTTTT. Residues: CASSLSPGQGITNEKLFF.

The chain is built from TRBV4-2 and TRBJ1-2; no reliable D call. Trimming cost V 4 bases and J 4 bases, with 7 bases left between them. The CDR3 loop spans 12 amino acids. Per the germline V gene, CDR1 is LGHNA and CDR2 is YNFKEQ. CDR3 in amino acids: CASSPRGYGYTF. The CDR3 nucleotides read TGTGCCAGCAGCCCTCGGGGCTATGGCTACACCTTC.

The chain uses TRBV15 and TRBJ2-6, with D unresolved. The CDR3 contains 15 residues. Per germline, CDR1 LNHNV and CDR2 YYDKDF (reference sequence). The V and J ends lost 1 base and 3 bases respectively, with 7 bases between them. The CDR3 protein is CATSRVLLGANVLTF. The CDR3 DNA reads as TGTGCCACCAGCAGAGTCCTCCTTGGGGCCAACGTCCTGACTTTC.

V is TRBV28 and J is TRBJ2-7; a possible D gene is TRBD2 (6 bases). This CDR3 is built from 14 residues. The ends were cut back, 1 base at V and 6 bases at J, with 13 bases in the middle. The germline gives CDR1 MDHEN, CDR2 SYDVKM. The CDR3 reads CASSLFASDGEQYF. DNA of the CDR3: TGTGCCAGCAGTTTATTCGCTAGCGACGGCGAGCAGTACTTC.

The genes are TRBV2 and TRBJ2-6; D may be TRBD1 (6 bases). Trimming took off 11 bases at V and 0 bases at J, with 26 bases between the two ends. Germline CDR1 reads SNHLY; CDR2 reads FYNNEI. The CDR3 covers 19 residues. The CDR3 DNA follows: TGTGCCTCCCGCTCGGGGCAGGGGCGTATAGTCTCTGGGGCCAACGTCCTGACTTTC. As protein: CASRSGQGRIVSGANVLTF.

The gene calls are TRBV7-7 and TRBJ2-5; tentatively, D is TRBD1 (5 bases). Germline values: CDR1 SSHAT, CDR2 FNYEAQ (reference sequence). The CDR3 runs to 18 residues. Trimming pared 6 bases from V and 6 bases from J, leaving 29 bases between. The CDR3 sequence is CASRCVTPSKTETKTQYF. The CDR3 nucleotides read TGTGCCAGCAGATGCGTAACTCCATCCAAGACAGAGACAAAGACCCAGTACTTC.

The V call is TRBV5-6, the J call TRBJ2-1; 7 nucleotides align to TRBD2. The CDR3 runs 14 residues. Per germline, CDR1 SGHDT and CDR2 YYEEEE. V gave up 4 bases and J gave up 3 bases; unmatched junction bases: 4. CDR3 sequence reads: CASSLPSGYNEQFF. The DNA for the CDR3 is TGTGCCAGCAGCCTACCTAGCGGCTACAATGAGCAGTTCTTC.

This chain links TRBV29-1 with TRBJ2-2; weak D call: TRBD1 (6 bases). V was pared by 7 bases and J by 0 bases, with 12 bases between. Germline values: CDR1 SQVTM, CDR2 ANQGSEA. This CDR3 contains 14 residues. CDR3 protein: CSGRGGANTGELFF. Here the CDR3 DNA reads TGCAGCGGCAGGGGCGGAGCGAACACCGGGGAGCTGTTTTTT.